The T cell receptor beta chain under discussion was sequenced for a study of early T cells in non-severe SARS-CoV-2 infection. Study-level background: Bulk RNA taken from unsorted whole blood was sequenced, leaving chains unpaired.

Looked up from germline, CDR1 is KGHSH and CDR2 is LQKENI. V dropped 1 base and J dropped 7; count of bases not matched to a gene: 4. The CDR3 loop spans 14 amino acids. Via MiXCR, TCRdb re-called the 5' RACE reads, giving one row per CDR3 protein. The sample consists of fewer than 120,000 distinct CDR3 sequences, over 10% of them appearing once. This clonotype was seen more than once but under ten times. Sequencing was performed on whole blood, taken at baseline. The rearrangement uses TRBV18 and TRBJ1-5; 7 bases are a match to TRBD1. The receptor's source is an adult who was a healthcare worker with PCR-confirmed SARS-CoV-2 infection or an uninfected control (not recorded which). The CDR3 DNA is TGTGCCAGCTCACCACTGAGGGGGCGGCAGCCCCAGCATTTT. This codes for CASSPLRGRQPQHF.